The subject of this entry is one T cell receptor (beta chain). The PCR was carried out with 60 Vbeta primers and 13 Jbeta primers. Profiling relied on immunoSEQ multiplex PCR, and the TCRdb table lists in-frame clones only, not all of them. The table has some 120,000 clones, about 60% seen once; the top ten hold 2.2%. This entry comes from a study of cytomegalovirus exposure and HLA in healthy donors. The V gene lost 4 bases and the J gene lost 1 base, with 13 bases spanning the gap. This CDR3 region has 16 residues. The germline CDR1 and CDR2 sequences are MRHNA and SNTAGT. The sequence was obtained from a woman in her twenties or thirties in good health and CMV-seronegative. The sample taken for sequencing was PBMCs. The rearrangement uses TRBV6-4 and TRBJ2-2; D is ambiguous. DNA for the CDR3: TGTGCCAGCAGTGTAGGTCGCTCGGGGAACACCGGGGAGCTGTTTTTT. It translates to CASSVGRSGNTGELFF.